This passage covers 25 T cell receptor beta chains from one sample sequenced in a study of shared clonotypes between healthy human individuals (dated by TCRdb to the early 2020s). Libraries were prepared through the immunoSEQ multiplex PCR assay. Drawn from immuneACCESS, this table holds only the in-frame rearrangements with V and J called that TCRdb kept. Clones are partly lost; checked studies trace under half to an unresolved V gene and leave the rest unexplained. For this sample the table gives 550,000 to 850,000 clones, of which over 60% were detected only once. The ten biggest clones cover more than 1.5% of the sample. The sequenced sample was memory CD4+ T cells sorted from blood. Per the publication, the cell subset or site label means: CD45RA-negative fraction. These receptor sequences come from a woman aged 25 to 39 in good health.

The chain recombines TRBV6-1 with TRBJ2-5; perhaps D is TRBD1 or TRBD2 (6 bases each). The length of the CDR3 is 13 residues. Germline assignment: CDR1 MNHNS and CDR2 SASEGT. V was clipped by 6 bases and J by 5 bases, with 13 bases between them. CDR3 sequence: CASSARGGETQYF. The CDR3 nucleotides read TGTGCCAGCAGCGCCAGGGGAGGCGAGACCCAGTACTTC.

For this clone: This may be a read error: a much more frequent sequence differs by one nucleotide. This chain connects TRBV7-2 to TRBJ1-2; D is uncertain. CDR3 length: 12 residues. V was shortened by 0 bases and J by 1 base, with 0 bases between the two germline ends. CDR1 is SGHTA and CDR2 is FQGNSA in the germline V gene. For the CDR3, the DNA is TGTGCCAGCAGCTTAGCTAACTATGGCTACACCTTC. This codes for CASSLANYGYTF. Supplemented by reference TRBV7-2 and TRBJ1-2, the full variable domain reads GAGVSQSPSNKVTEKGKDVELRCDPISGHTALYWYRQSLGQGLEFLIYFQGNSAPDKSGLPSDRFSAERTGGSVSTLTIQRTQQEDSAVYLCASSLANYGYTFGSGTRLTVV.

The CDR3 sequence: CASSPGRPGNTIYF. CDR3 coding DNA: TGTGCCAGCAGCCCAGGACGGCCGGGAAACACCATATATTTT. V usage is TRBV9 and J usage is TRBJ1-3; no firm D call. CDR3 length equals 14 residues. Germline V gene data show CDR1 as SGDLS and CDR2 as YYNGEE. With 4 bases removed from V and 4 bases from J, the gap between germline ends came to 12 bases.

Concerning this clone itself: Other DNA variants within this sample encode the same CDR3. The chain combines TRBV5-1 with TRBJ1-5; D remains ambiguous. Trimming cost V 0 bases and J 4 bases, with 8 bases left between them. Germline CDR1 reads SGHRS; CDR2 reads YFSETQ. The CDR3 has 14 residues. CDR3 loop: CASSLGGGNQPQHF. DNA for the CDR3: TGCGCCAGCAGCTTGGGGGGTGGGAATCAGCCCCAGCATTTT.

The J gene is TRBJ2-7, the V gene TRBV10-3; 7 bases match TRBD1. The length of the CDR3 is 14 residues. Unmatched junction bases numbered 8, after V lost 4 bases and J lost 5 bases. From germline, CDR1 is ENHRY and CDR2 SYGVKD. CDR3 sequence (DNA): TGTGCCATCAGTGTTTCACAGGGGAACCACGAGCAGTACTTC. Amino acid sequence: CAISVSQGNHEQYF.

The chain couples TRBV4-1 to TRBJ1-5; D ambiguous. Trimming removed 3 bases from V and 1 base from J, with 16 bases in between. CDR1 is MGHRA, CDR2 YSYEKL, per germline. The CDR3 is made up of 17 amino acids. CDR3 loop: CASSQDGSGRSNQPQHF. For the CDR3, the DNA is TGCGCCAGCAGCCAGGACGGGAGTGGAAGAAGCAATCAGCCCCAGCATTTT.

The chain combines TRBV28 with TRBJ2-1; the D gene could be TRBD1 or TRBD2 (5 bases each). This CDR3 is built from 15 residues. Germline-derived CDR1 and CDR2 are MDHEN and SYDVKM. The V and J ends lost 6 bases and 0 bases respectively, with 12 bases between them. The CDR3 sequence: CASRNGGGSYNEQFF. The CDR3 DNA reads TGTGCCAGCAGAAATGGTGGGGGCTCCTACAATGAGCAGTTCTTC.

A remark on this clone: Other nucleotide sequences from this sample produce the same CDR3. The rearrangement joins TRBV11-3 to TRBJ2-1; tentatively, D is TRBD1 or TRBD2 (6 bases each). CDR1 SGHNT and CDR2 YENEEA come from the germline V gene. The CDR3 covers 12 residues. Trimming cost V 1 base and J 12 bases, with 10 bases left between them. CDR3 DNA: TGTGCCAGCAGCTTAGTAGGGGGGTTGCAGTTCTTC. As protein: CASSLVGGLQFF.

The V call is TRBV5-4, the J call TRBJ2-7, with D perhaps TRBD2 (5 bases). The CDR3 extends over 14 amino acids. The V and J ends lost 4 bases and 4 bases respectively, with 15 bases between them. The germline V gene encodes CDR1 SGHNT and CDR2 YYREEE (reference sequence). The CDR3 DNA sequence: TGTGCCAGCAGCCGGATGGTCGGGAAATACGAGCAGTACTTC. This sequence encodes CASSRMVGKYEQYF.

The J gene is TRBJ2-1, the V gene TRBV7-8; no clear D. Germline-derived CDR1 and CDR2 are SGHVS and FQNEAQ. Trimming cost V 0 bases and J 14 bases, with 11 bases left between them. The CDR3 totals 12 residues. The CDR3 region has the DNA TGTGCCAGCAGCTTAGCAGGGTTGGATGAGTTCTTC. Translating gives CASSLAGLDEFF.

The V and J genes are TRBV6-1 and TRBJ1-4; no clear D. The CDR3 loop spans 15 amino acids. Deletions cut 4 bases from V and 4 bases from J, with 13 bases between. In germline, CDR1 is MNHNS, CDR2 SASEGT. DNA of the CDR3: TGTGCCAGCAGTGTGAGCGACGGCGGTAATGAAAAACTGTTTTTT. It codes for CASSVSDGGNEKLFF.

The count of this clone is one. The CDR3 reads CASSPRAGLYEQYF. The CDR3 DNA sequence: TGTGCCAGCTCACCACGGGCAGGACTCTACGAGCAGTACTTC. This chain joins TRBV18 and TRBJ2-7, with D possibly matching TRBD2 (5 bases). The CDR3 totals 14 residues. V lost 1 base and J lost 3, with 10 bases in between. Germline V lookup: CDR1 KGHSH, CDR2 LQKENI.

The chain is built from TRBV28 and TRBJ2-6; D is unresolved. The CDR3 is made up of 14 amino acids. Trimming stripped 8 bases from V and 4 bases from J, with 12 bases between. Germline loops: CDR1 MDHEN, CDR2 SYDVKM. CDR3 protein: CASVTPNGANVLTF. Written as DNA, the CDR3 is TGTGCCAGCGTTACCCCAAACGGGGCCAACGTCCTGACTTTC.

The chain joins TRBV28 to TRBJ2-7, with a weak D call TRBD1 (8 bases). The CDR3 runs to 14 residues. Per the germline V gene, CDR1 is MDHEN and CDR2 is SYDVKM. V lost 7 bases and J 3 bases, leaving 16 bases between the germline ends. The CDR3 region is CASKWDRTSYEQYF. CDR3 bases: TGTGCCAGCAAGTGGGACAGGACTAGCTACGAGCAGTACTTC.

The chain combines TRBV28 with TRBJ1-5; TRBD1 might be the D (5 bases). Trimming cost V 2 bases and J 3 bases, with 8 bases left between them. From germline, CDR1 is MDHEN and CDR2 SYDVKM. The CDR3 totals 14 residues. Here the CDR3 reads CASSLGGINQPQHF. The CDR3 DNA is TGTGCCAGCAGTTTAGGGGGGATCAATCAGCCCCAGCATTTT.

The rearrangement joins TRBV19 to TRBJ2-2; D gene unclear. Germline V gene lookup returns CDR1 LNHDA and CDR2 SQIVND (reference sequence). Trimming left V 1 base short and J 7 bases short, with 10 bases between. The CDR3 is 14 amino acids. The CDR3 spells CASSIGSLVGELFF. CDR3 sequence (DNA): TGTGCCAGTAGTATAGGCAGTTTGGTCGGGGAGCTGTTTTTT.

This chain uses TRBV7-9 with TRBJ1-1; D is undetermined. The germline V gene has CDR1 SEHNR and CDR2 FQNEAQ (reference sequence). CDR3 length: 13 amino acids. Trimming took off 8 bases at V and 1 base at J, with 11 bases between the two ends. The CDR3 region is CASVPHWNTEAFF. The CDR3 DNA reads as TGTGCCAGCGTCCCGCACTGGAACACTGAAGCTTTCTTT.

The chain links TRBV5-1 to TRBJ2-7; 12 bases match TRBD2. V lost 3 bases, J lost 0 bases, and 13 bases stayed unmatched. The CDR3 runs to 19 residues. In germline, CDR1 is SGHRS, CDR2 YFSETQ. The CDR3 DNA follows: TGCGCCAGCAGCTCCCTTTCCTGGACTAGCGGGACCCTCTCCTACGAGCAGTACTTC. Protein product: CASSSLSWTSGTLSYEQYF.

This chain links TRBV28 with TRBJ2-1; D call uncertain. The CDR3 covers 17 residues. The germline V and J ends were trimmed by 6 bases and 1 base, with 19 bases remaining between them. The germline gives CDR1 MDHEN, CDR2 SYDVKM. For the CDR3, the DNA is TGTGCCAGCAGACCCCGAATGGGCAGCCCGTCCTACAATGAGCAGTTCTTC. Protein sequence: CASRPRMGSPSYNEQFF.

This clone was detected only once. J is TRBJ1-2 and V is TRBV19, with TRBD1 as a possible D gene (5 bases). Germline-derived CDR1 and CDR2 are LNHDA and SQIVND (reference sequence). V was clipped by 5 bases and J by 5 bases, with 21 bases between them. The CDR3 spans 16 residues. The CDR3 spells CASSLVGGGVQYGYTF. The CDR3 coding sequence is TGTGCCAGTAGTCTCGTCGGGGGAGGGGTTCAATATGGCTACACCTTC.

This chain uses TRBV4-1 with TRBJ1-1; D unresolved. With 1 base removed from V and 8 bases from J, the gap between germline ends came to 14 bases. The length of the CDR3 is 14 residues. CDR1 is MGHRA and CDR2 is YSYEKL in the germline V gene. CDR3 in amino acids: CASSQVTRIEEAFF. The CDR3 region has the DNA TGCGCCAGCAGCCAAGTTACCCGTATCGAGGAAGCTTTCTTT.

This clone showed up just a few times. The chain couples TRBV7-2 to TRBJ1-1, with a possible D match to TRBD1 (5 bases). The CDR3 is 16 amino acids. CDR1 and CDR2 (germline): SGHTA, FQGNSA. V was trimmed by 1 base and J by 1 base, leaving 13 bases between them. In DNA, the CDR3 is TGTGCCAGCAGCTTAGGCCTCAGGGTCTGGAACACTGAAGCTTTCTTT. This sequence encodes CASSLGLRVWNTEAFF.

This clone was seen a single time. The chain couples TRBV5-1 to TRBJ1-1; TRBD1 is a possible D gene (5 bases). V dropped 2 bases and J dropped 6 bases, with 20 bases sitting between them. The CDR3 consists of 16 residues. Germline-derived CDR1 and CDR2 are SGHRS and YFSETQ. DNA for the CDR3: TGCGCCAGCAGCTTTGACGGGACTCAAAGGAGCGCTGAAGCTTTCTTT. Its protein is CASSFDGTQRSAEAFF. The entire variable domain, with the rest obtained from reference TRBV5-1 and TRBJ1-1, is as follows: KAGVTQTPRYLIKTRGQQVTLSCSPISGHRSVSWYQQTPGQGLQFLFEYFSETQRNKGNFPGRFSGRQFSNSRSEMNVSTLELGDSALYLCASSFDGTQRSAEAFFGQGTRLTVV.

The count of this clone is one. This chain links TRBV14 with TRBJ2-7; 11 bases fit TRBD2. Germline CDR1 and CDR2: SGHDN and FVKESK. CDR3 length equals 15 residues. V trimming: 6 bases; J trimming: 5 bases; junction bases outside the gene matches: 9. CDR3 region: CASSSTSGSSDEQYF. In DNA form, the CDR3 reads TGTGCCAGCAGTTCTACTAGCGGGAGCTCGGACGAGCAGTACTTC.

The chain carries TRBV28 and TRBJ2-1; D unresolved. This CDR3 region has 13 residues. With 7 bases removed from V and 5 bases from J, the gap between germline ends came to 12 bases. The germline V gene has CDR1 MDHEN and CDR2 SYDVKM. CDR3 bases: TGTGCCAGCAAATTGGGGTATGACAATGAGCAGTTCTTC. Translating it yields CASKLGYDNEQFF.